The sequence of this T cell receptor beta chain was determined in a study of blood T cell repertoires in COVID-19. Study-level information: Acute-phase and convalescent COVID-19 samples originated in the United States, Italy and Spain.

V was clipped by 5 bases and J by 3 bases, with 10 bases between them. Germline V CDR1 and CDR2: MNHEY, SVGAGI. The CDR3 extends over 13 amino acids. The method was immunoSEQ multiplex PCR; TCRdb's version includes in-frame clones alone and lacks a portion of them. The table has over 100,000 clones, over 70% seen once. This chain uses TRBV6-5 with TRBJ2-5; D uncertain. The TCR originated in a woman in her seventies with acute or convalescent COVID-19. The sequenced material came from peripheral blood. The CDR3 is CASSRNRKETQYF. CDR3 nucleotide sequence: TGTGCCAGCAGTAGGAACAGAAAAGAGACCCAGTACTTC.